The subject of this entry is one T cell receptor (beta chain). Antigen unknown. The sample is drawn from a study of cytomegalovirus exposure and HLA in healthy donors. General observations from the study: Later analysis indicated greater clonal expansion among HLA-associated TCR beta chains than among equally common other chains. Immune exposure information available was restricted to CMV serostatus.

Primers: 60 Vbeta forward and 13 Jbeta reverse. Clones were sequenced by immunoSEQ multiplex PCR, and TCRdb holds only the in-frame ones, with some missing. The table includes 60,000 to 70,000 clones, around three quarters detected once. Germline CDR1 reads SQVTM; CDR2 reads ANQGSEA. The CDR3 is made up of 15 amino acids. Trimming removed 6 bases at V and 1 base at J, with 18 bases between. The chain employs TRBV29-1 and TRBJ1-1; D is perhaps TRBD1 (5 bases). The TCR comes from a man aged 18 to 30 in good health and CMV-seropositive. The specimen sequenced was PBMCs. DNA for the CDR3: TGCAGCGTGACCCGAGGAGGGACCTCGAACACTGAAGCTTTCTTT. Residues: CSVTRGGTSNTEAFF. The full variable domain, in which reference TRBV29-1 and TRBJ1-1 provide the parts outside the CDR3, is SAVISQKPSRDICQRGTSLTIQCQVDSQVTMMFWYRQQPGQSLTLIATANQGSEATYESGFVIDKFPISRPNLTFSTLTVSNMSPEDSSIYLCSVTRGGTSNTEAFFGQGTRLTVV.